The rows below give T cell receptor beta chains drawn from one sample of a study of T cell responses to AZD1222 COVID-19 vaccine. Sequenced by immunoSEQ multiplex PCR; TCRdb stores in-frame clones only, minus some. The sample consists of under 130,000 clones, more than 75% of them appearing once. The sequencing here drew on peripheral blood, taken on day 0 of AZD1222 vaccination. The receptor set was obtained from an adult in good health. The CDR3 runs from the conserved cysteine through the conserved F or W. A D gene is named only where the DNA matches it firmly. Where a row states a size, it is once, few, many or the class of an expanded clone; other rows omit it.

D,V,J,size,CDR3,DNA
-,TRBV3-1/TRBV3-2,TRBJ1-3,few,CASSQGAGGRRSSGNTIYF,TGTGCCAGCAGCCAAGGGGCGGGGGGGAGAAGGTCCTCTGGAAACACCATATATTTT
-,TRBV6-1,TRBJ1-2,-,CASSDGAGDPYGYTF,TGTGCCAGCAGTGATGGGGCAGGGGACCCCTATGGCTACACCTTC
TRBD1,TRBV6-2/TRBV6-3,TRBJ1-3,-,CASSFAGQAAPPGNTIYF,TGTGCCAGCAGTTTCGCCGGACAGGCCGCACCTCCTGGAAACACCATATATTTT
TRBD1,TRBV4-1,TRBJ2-1,-,CASSLTGVSNEQFF,TGCGCCAGCAGCCTAACAGGGGTGAGTAATGAGCAGTTCTTC
-,TRBV5-8,TRBJ2-5,many,CASRPDDTFQETQYF,TGTGCCAGCAGACCCGATGACACCTTTCAAGAGACCCAGTACTTC
TRBD1,TRBV11-2,TRBJ1-4,-,CASSFGTGEGKLFF,TGTGCCAGCAGCTTCGGGACAGGGGAAGGAAAACTGTTTTTT
TRBD2,TRBV4-2,TRBJ2-2,few,CASSPQTSGAGELFF,TGTGCCAGCAGCCCACAGACTAGCGGGGCCGGGGAGCTGTTTTTT
-,TRBV3-1/TRBV3-2,TRBJ1-1,-,CASSQSLGVGNTEAFF,TGTGCCAGCAGCCAGTCACTTGGGGTAGGCAACACTGAAGCTTTCTTT
-,TRBV3-1/TRBV3-2,TRBJ2-7,-,CASSPVGNEQYF,TGTGCCAGCAGCCCCGTGGGGAACGAGCAGTACTTC
-,TRBV11-2,TRBJ1-2,-,CASSSYVSRYGYTF,TGTGCCAGCAGCTCATACGTCTCTAGGTATGGCTACACCTTC
-,TRBV5-1,TRBJ1-6,-,CASSFWTAGAGSPLHF,TGCGCCAGCAGCTTCTGGACAGCTGGCGCGGGATCACCCCTCCACTTT
-,TRBV13,TRBJ1-1,-,CASSFFSNRANTEAFF,TGTGCCAGCAGCTTTTTTTCCAACAGAGCCAACACTGAAGCTTTCTTT
TRBD1,TRBV5-1,TRBJ1-1,-,CASSPRTGFITEAFF,TGCGCCAGCAGCCCACGGACAGGGTTTATCACTGAAGCTTTCTTT
-,TRBV9,TRBJ1-2,-,CASSPGRGFYGYTF,TGTGCCAGCAGCCCCGGGAGAGGCTTCTATGGCTACACCTTC
-,TRBV3-1/TRBV3-2,TRBJ2-3,-,CASRDLSTDTQYF,TGTGCCAGCAGAGACCTTAGCACAGATACGCAGTATTTT
-,TRBV7-2,TRBJ1-5,-,CASSLGNTYQPQHF,TGTGCCAGCAGCTTAGGAAACACCTATCAGCCCCAGCATTTT
-,TRBV6-1,TRBJ2-6,-,CASSDSGANVLTF,TGTGCCAGCAGTGACTCTGGGGCCAACGTCCTGACTTTC
TRBD2,TRBV4-3,TRBJ2-1,once,CASSQDPSGGASKNEQFF,TGCGCCAGCAGCCAAGACCCTAGCGGGGGGGCCAGTAAAAATGAGCAGTTCTTC
TRBD1,TRBV14,TRBJ2-5,-,CASSRRDRGRQTQYF,TGTGCCAGCAGCCGCCGGGACAGGGGCCGACAGACCCAGTACTTC
-,TRBV6-5,TRBJ2-1,-,CASARGGSFNEQFF,TGTGCCAGCGCTCGAGGGGGAAGCTTCAATGAGCAGTTCTTC
-,TRBV19,TRBJ2-7,few,CASSIDLRRNEQYF,TGTGCCAGTAGTATAGATCTGCGGAGGAACGAGCAGTACTTC
TRBD2,TRBV19,TRBJ2-3,-,CASRGLAVTSTDTQYF,TGTGCCAGTAGAGGACTAGCGGTGACTAGCACAGATACGCAGTATTTT
-,TRBV3-1/TRBV3-2,TRBJ1-1,once,CASSQVLTGQLNTEAFF,TGTGCCAGCAGCCAGGTACTCACCGGACAGTTGAACACTGAAGCTTTCTTT
-,TRBV7-8,TRBJ1-6,-,CASSINSPLHF,TGTGCCAGCAGTATCAATTCACCCCTCCACTTT
-,TRBV4-3,TRBJ2-1,-,CASSQQEYNEQFF,TGCGCCAGCAGCCAACAGGAATACAATGAGCAGTTCTTC
-,TRBV19,TRBJ1-1,-,CASSRDGGNTEAFF,TGTGCCAGTAGTAGGGACGGGGGGAACACTGAAGCTTTCTTT
-,TRBV12-5,TRBJ1-3,-,CASGSGADTGNTIYF,TGTGCTAGTGGTTCTGGGGCCGACACTGGAAACACCATATATTTT
TRBD1,TRBV6-6,TRBJ2-2,-,CASTEPGQVNTGELFF,TGTGCCAGCACCGAGCCGGGACAGGTGAACACCGGGGAGCTGTTTTTT
-,TRBV3-1/TRBV3-2,TRBJ2-3,few,CASSPYSTDTQYF,TGTGCCAGCAGCCCTTACAGCACAGATACGCAGTATTTT
TRBD2,TRBV7-3,TRBJ2-1,-,CASSLGGIAGAPGEQFF,TGTGCCAGCAGCTTAGGGGGTATAGCGGGGGCCCCGGGTGAGCAGTTCTTC
-,TRBV21-1,TRBJ2-2,few,CASSTQGRENTGELFF,TGTGCCAGCAGCACTCAGGGAAGGGAGAACACCGGGGAGCTGTTTTTT
TRBD1,TRBV24-1,TRBJ1-4,-,CATSDSPTGGGEKLFF,TGTGCCACCAGTGATTCCCCGACAGGGGGCGGTGAAAAACTGTTTTTT
-,TRBV19,TRBJ2-1,-,CASSIYGRGGNEQFF,TGTGCCAGTAGTATTTACGGCAGGGGAGGGAATGAGCAGTTCTTC
TRBD1,TRBV12-5,TRBJ2-1,-,CASAWDSSYNEQFF,TGTGCTAGTGCCTGGGACAGCTCCTACAATGAGCAGTTCTTC
TRBD1,TRBV6-5,TRBJ2-1,-,CASRDPGQAKFF,TGTGCCAGCAGGGATCCGGGACAGGCAAAGTTCTTC
-,TRBV7-9,TRBJ2-3,-,CASSKGVTTDTQYF,TGTGCCAGCTCCAAAGGGGTCACCACAGATACGCAGTATTTT
TRBD1,TRBV7-9,TRBJ1-4,-,CASSLAGQGDEKLFF,TGTGCCAGCAGCTTAGCGGGACAGGGAGATGAAAAACTGTTTTTT
-,TRBV3-1/TRBV3-2,TRBJ2-1,-,CASSHKSPTYNEQFF,TGTGCCAGCAGCCACAAATCCCCTACGTACAATGAGCAGTTCTTC
TRBD1,TRBV6-2/TRBV6-3,TRBJ2-7,-,CASSLGLRDRAYEQYF,TGTGCCAGCAGTTTGGGCCTGAGGGACAGGGCCTACGAGCAGTACTTC
-,TRBV11-2,TRBJ2-1,-,CASSLVTASYNEQFF,TGTGCCAGCAGCTTAGTGACTGCATCCTACAATGAGCAGTTCTTC
TRBD1,TRBV6-5,TRBJ2-3,once,CASRPRDRGSDTQYF,TGTGCCAGCAGACCCCGGGACAGGGGATCGGATACGCAGTATTTT
-,TRBV6-5,TRBJ2-5,-,CASSTNAETQYF,TGTGCCAGCAGCACCAACGCCGAGACCCAGTACTTC
-,TRBV18,TRBJ1-1,-,CASSPAGGGEAFF,TGTGCCAGCTCACCAGCCGGGGGCGGAGAAGCTTTCTTT
-,TRBV19,TRBJ1-5,-,CASSGLGGVQPQHF,TGTGCCAGTAGCGGTCTGGGAGGAGTTCAGCCCCAGCATTTT
-,TRBV6-2/TRBV6-3,TRBJ2-4,-,CASSYPGYRAKNIQYF,TGTGCCAGCAGTTACCCGGGCTACCGAGCCAAAAACATTCAGTACTTC
-,TRBV6-5,TRBJ1-1,-,CASTVGQATEAFF,TGTGCCAGCACGGTGGGGCAAGCCACTGAAGCTTTCTTT
-,TRBV4-3,TRBJ2-2,once,CASSQRSVRGTGELFF,TGCGCCAGCAGCCAAAGAAGCGTTAGAGGCACCGGGGAGCTGTTTTTT
-,TRBV11-3,TRBJ2-3,few,CASSLGGRTDTQYF,TGTGCCAGCAGCTTAGGCGGTAGGACAGATACGCAGTATTTT
-,TRBV7-2,TRBJ1-3,-,CASSNRADGNTIYF,TGTGCCAGCAGCAACAGGGCGGACGGAAACACCATATATTTT
TRBD2,TRBV3-1/TRBV3-2,TRBJ2-7,-,CASSQDLQAGTYEQYF,TGTGCCAGCAGCCAGGATCTTCAAGCGGGGACCTACGAGCAGTACTTC